Below, 20 T cell receptor beta chains from the same sample are listed, as sequenced in a study of T cell responses to AZD1222 COVID-19 vaccine. Repertoires were generated with immunoSEQ multiplex PCR, while TCRdb's copy carries only in-frame clones and drops some. The sample lists 150,000 to 180,000 clones; roughly nine tenths were seen once. The sequencing used peripheral blood, collected on day 0 of MenACWY control vaccination. These receptors originate from an adult in good health.

V gene TRBV24-1 combines with J gene TRBJ2-1; 8 nucleotides match TRBD2. This CDR3 spans 15 amino acids. The V segment lost 5 bases and the J segment 3 bases; nucleotides outside the gene matches: 5. The germline CDR1 and CDR2 sequences are KGHDR and SFDVKD. Written as DNA, the CDR3 is TGTGCCACCAGTGCGGAGCGGGAGATCTACAATGAGCAGTTCTTC. Translation gives CATSAEREIYNEQFF.

This chain uses TRBV7-2 with TRBJ2-7; D is perhaps TRBD2 (6 bases). Trimming removed 1 base at V and 6 bases at J, with 19 bases between. The CDR3 has 16 residues. The germline V gene encodes CDR1 SGHTA and CDR2 FQGNSA. The CDR3 region is CASSLEGTLTGGEQYF. As DNA, the CDR3 is TGTGCCAGCAGCTTAGAAGGGACCCTTACCGGGGGCGAGCAGTACTTC.

The chain joins TRBV11-3 to TRBJ2-1, with 9 bases identical to TRBD1. The CDR3 has 13 amino acids. Unmatched junction bases numbered 3, after V lost 5 bases and J lost 7 bases. Germline lookup yields CDR1 SGHNT and CDR2 YENEEA. The CDR3 reads CASSTGQGNEQFF. The CDR3 DNA reads TGTGCCAGCAGCACGGGACAGGGAAATGAGCAGTTCTTC.

V is TRBV7-9 and J is TRBJ2-1; D possibly corresponds to TRBD1 (5 bases). Trimming cost V 4 bases and J 2 bases, with 12 bases left between them. The CDR3 runs to 15 residues. Germline V gene data show CDR1 as SEHNR and CDR2 as FQNEAQ (reference sequence). The CDR3 is CASSSGPQTYNEQFF. The CDR3 DNA reads as TGTGCCAGCAGCTCAGGGCCCCAAACCTACAATGAGCAGTTCTTC.

In its sample, this clone was seen once. The V and J genes are TRBV5-4 and TRBJ2-1; no definite D call. The CDR3 loop spans 13 amino acids. With 4 bases removed from V and 2 bases from J, the gap between germline ends came to 7 bases. Germline CDR1 reads SGHNT; CDR2 reads YYREEE (reference sequence). The CDR3 coding sequence is TGTGCCAGCAGCCCCCAGCCCTACAATGAGCAGTTCTTC. It is translated as CASSPQPYNEQFF.

The table lists this clone with a few counts. V and J are TRBV4-1 and TRBJ1-1; 8 nucleotides agree with TRBD1. The CDR3 length is 15 residues. CDR1 is MGHRA, CDR2 YSYEKL, per germline. The V segment lost 4 bases and the J segment 0 bases; nucleotides outside the gene matches: 4. The CDR3 protein is CASSPGGQVNTEAFF. The CDR3 coding sequence is TGCGCCAGCAGCCCGGGGGGACAGGTGAACACTGAAGCTTTCTTT.

V gene TRBV11-3 combines with J gene TRBJ1-2; D is perhaps TRBD1 (5 bases). Trimming pared 2 bases from V and 4 bases from J, leaving 8 bases between. This CDR3 contains 13 residues. Germline V gives CDR1 SGHNT, CDR2 YENEEA. CDR3 amino acids: CASSLQGLYGYTF. As DNA, the CDR3 is TGTGCCAGCAGCTTACAGGGCCTCTATGGCTACACCTTC.

J is TRBJ1-2 and V is TRBV2; D gene uncertain. This CDR3 has 14 amino acids. CDR1 SNHLY and CDR2 FYNNEI come from the germline V gene. V lost 4 bases, J lost 14 bases, and 23 bases lay in between. The DNA of the CDR3 is TGTGCCAGCAGTGCTCAATCATGGGAATATGCGGGAACCTTC. Translated: CASSAQSWEYAGTF.

The J gene is TRBJ1-5, the V gene TRBV5-1; D is perhaps TRBD1 (5 bases). The V end lost 4 bases, the J end lost 0 bases, and 8 bases lay between the germline ends. Per the germline V gene, CDR1 is SGHRS and CDR2 is YFSETQ. This CDR3 contains 14 residues. The CDR3 DNA follows: TGCGCCAGCAGCCCGGGGGGTAGCAATCAGCCCCAGCATTTT. Translation gives CASSPGGSNQPQHF.

This rearrangement joins TRBV6-5 to TRBJ2-1; 7 bases match TRBD2. In germline, CDR1 is MNHEY, CDR2 SVGAGI. The trim removed 6 bases at V and 0 bases at J, leaving 5 bases unmatched. This CDR3 comprises 15 residues. The CDR3 loop is CASSLSGNSYNEQFF. Written as DNA, the CDR3 is TGTGCCAGCAGCTTGAGCGGGAACTCCTACAATGAGCAGTTCTTC.

The chain combines TRBV6-2 or TRBV6-3 with TRBJ2-7; no firm D call. Germline V gene sequence: CDR1 MNHEY, CDR2 SVGEGT. The CDR3 length is 15 residues. V lost 6 bases to trimming and J lost 0 bases, with 15 bases between them. The CDR3: CASSAWGSLSYEQYF. CDR3 in DNA: TGTGCCAGCAGCGCATGGGGTAGCCTCTCCTACGAGCAGTACTTC.

The chain employs TRBV4-1 and TRBJ2-7; 14 bases align to TRBD2. This CDR3 is built from 19 residues. Trimming at V came to 2 bases and at J to 1 base, leaving 10 bases not matched to a gene. Germline V gene lookup returns CDR1 MGHRA and CDR2 YSYEKL. The CDR3 DNA reads as TGCGCCAGCAGCCAACCCTTCGGACTAGCGGGAGGTCGATCCTACGAGCAGTACTTC. Translating it yields CASSQPFGLAGGRSYEQYF.

The CDR3 is CASSRDSTGAIRLYGYTF. The CDR3, as DNA: TGCGCCAGCAGCAGAGACTCGACAGGGGCGATACGACTCTATGGCTACACCTTC. The gene calls are TRBV10-1 and TRBJ1-2; TRBD1 aligns across 8 bases. Germline CDR1 WNHNN, CDR2 SYGVQD (reference sequence). The CDR3 has 18 amino acids. J was trimmed by 4 bases and V by 6 bases; bases with no gene match: 19.

The rearrangement joins TRBV11-2 to TRBJ2-5; D unclear. Germline V lookup: CDR1 SGHAT, CDR2 FQNNGV. The CDR3 has 13 residues. V lost 1 base to trimming and J lost 3 bases, with 6 bases between them. The DNA of the CDR3 is TGTGCCAGCAGCTTAGGTCGCGAAGAGACCCAGTACTTC. Translating it yields CASSLGREETQYF.

For the CDR3, the DNA is TGTGCCAGCACGGGGGCCTACAATGAGCAGTTCTTC. Amino acid sequence: CASTGAYNEQFF. The J gene is TRBJ2-1, the V gene TRBV19; D is possibly TRBD2 (6 bases). V lost 9 bases, J lost 2 bases, and 8 bases lay in between. The CDR3 contains 12 residues. Per germline, CDR1 LNHDA and CDR2 SQIVND (reference sequence).

This chain joins TRBV18 and TRBJ2-5; 10 positions agree with TRBD2. V gave up 2 bases and J gave up 4 bases; unmatched junction bases: 7. Germline values: CDR1 KGHSH, CDR2 LQKENI. The CDR3 is 16 residues long. For the CDR3, the DNA is TGTGCCAGCTCACCAAGCCAGCGGGGGGGAGGAGAGACCCAGTACTTC. Its translation is CASSPSQRGGGETQYF.

V usage is TRBV5-1 and J usage is TRBJ2-6, with unresolved D. CDR1 SGHRS and CDR2 YFSETQ come from the germline V gene. The CDR3 length is 13 residues. Trimming pared 3 bases from V and 6 bases from J, leaving 7 bases between. The CDR3 spells CASSYDMANVLTF. CDR3 sequence (DNA): TGCGCCAGCAGCTATGACATGGCCAACGTCCTGACTTTC.

The V and J genes are TRBV5-6 and TRBJ2-1; D unclear. V shed 3 bases and J shed 8 bases, with 15 bases lying between them. This CDR3 is 14 amino acids long. The germline CDR1 and CDR2 sequences are SGHDT and YYEEEE. The CDR3 nucleotides read TGTGCCAGCAGCTCCGGCGTCCGGTTCCATGAGCAGTTCTTC. It is translated as CASSSGVRFHEQFF.

The genes are TRBV4-3 and TRBJ2-1; D gene unclear. The V end lost 1 base, the J end lost 9 bases, and 13 bases lay between the germline ends. CDR1 and CDR2 (germline): LGHNA, YSLEER. The CDR3 totals 14 residues. Written as DNA, the CDR3 is TGCGCCAGCAGCCAAGGGGCCGACAAGGGTGAGCAGTTCTTC. This encodes CASSQGADKGEQFF.

J is TRBJ1-2 and V is TRBV15; perhaps TRBD1 as D (5 bases). This CDR3 has 15 amino acids. V was pared by 1 base and J by 5 bases, with 14 bases between. Germline CDR1 is LNHNV and CDR2 is YYDKDF (reference sequence). The CDR3 nucleotides read TGTGCCACCAGCAGAGCGCCGGCAGGGAGGTATGGCTACACCTTC. Its protein product is CATSRAPAGRYGYTF.